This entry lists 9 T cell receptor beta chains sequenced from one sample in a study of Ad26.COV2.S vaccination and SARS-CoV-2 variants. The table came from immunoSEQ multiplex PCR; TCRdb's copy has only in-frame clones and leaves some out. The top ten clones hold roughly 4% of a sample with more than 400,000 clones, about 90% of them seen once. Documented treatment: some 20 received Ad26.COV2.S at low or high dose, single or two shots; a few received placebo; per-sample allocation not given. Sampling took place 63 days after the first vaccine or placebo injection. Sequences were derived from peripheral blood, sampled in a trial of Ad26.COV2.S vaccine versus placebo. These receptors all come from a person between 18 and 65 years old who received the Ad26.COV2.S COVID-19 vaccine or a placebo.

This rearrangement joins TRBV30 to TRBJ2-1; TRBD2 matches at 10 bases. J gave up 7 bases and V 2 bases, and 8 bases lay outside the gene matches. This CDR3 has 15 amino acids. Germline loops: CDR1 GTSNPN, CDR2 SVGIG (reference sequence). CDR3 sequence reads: CAWSSGSGRWNEQFF. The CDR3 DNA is TGTGCCTGGAGTTCGGGTAGCGGGAGGTGGAATGAGCAGTTCTTC. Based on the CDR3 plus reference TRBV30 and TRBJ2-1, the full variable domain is SQTIHQWPATLVQPVGSPLSLECTVEGTSNPNLYWYRQAAGRGLQLLFYSVGIGQISSEVPQNLSASRPQDRQFILSSKKLLLSDSGFYLCAWSSGSGRWNEQFFGPGTRLTVL.

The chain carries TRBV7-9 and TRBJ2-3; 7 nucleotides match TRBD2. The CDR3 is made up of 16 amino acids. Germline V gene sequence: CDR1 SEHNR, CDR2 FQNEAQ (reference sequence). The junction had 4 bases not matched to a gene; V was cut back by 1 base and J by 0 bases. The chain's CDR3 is CASSLGAGSSTDTQYF. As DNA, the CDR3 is TGTGCCAGCAGCTTAGGAGCGGGAAGTAGCACAGATACGCAGTATTTT.

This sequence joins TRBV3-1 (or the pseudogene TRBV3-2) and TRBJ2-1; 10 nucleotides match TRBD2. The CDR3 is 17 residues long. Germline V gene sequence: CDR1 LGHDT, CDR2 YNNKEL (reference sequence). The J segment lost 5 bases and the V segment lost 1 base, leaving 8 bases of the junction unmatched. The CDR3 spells CASSQVAAGGPHNEQFF. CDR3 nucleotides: TGTGCCAGCAGCCAAGTTGCAGCGGGAGGGCCTCACAATGAGCAGTTCTTC.

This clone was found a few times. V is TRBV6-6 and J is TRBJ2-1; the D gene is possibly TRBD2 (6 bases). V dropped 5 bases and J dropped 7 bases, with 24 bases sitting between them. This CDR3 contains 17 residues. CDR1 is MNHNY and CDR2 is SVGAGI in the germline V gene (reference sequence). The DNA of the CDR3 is TGTGCCAGCAGTCAAACCCCTTCCGGGAGCGTATTTAATGAGCAGTTCTTC. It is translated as CASSQTPSGSVFNEQFF.

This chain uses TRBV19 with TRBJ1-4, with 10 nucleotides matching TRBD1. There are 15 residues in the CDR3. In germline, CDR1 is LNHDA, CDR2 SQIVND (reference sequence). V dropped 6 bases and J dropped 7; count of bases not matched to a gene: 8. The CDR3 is CASSGTGDRGEKLFF. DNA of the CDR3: TGTGCCAGTAGCGGGACAGGGGATAGGGGTGAAAAACTGTTTTTT.

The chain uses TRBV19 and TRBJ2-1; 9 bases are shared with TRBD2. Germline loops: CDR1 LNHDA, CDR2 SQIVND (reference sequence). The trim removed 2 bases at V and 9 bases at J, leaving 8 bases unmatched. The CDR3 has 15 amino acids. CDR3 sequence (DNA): TGTGCCAGTAGTATATCATTAGCGGGAGCTCTTGAGCAGTTCTTC. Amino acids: CASSISLAGALEQFF.

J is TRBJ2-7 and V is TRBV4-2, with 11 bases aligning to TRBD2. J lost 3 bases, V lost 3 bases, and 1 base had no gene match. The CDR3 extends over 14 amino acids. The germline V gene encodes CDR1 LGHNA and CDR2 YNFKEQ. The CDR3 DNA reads TGTGCCAGCAGCCAGGGACTAGCGGACTACGAGCAGTACTTC. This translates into CASSQGLADYEQYF.

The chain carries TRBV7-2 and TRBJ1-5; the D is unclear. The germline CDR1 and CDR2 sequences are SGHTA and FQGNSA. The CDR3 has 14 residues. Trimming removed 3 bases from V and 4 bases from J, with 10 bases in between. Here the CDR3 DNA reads TGTGCCAGCAGCTTGAACCAAGGGAATCAGCCCCAGCATTTT. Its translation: CASSLNQGNQPQHF.

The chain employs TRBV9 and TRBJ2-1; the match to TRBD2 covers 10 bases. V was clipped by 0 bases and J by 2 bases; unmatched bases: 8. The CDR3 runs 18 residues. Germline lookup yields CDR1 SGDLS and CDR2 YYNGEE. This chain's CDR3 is CASSVGGLAVRTYNEQFF. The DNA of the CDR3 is TGTGCCAGCAGCGTAGGAGGACTAGCGGTTCGAACCTACAATGAGCAGTTCTTC.